The 18 T cell receptor beta chains below all came from one sample that was sequenced in a study of identical twins. TCRdb reprocessed the 5' RACE reads with MiXCR, giving one entry per CDR3 protein. The data hold roughly 1.6 million distinct CDR3 sequences, with about 31% observed a single time. The sequenced sample was cord blood. Receptor source: a newborn girl in good health.

This clonotype was recorded many times. The chain joins TRBV21-1 to TRBJ1-2; the D call of TRBD1 is as the table states it, not checked on the DNA. TRBV21-1 is assigned pseudogene status. This CDR3 is 11 amino acids long. The CDR3 spells CASSNGGGYTF. The CDR3 nucleotides read TGTGCCAGCAGCAACGGGGGTGGCTACACCTTC.

This clonotype was recorded at least ten times. The rearrangement uses TRBV28 and TRBJ2-7; a possible D gene is TRBD2 (5 bases). The CDR3 consists of 16 residues. Germline V gene sequence: CDR1 MDHEN, CDR2 SYDVKM. Trimming removed 1 base from V and 2 bases from J, with 15 bases in between. The chain's CDR3 is CASSLLYEGPTYEQYF. The CDR3 coding sequence is TGTGCCAGCAGTTTATTGTATGAGGGCCCCACCTACGAGCAGTACTTC.

The rearrangement links TRBV7-2 to TRBJ2-1; the match to TRBD2 covers 8 bases. CDR1 is SGHTA and CDR2 is FQGNSA in the germline V gene. CDR3 length: 16 amino acids. The V segment lost 6 bases and the J segment 0 bases; nucleotides outside the gene matches: 7. Here the CDR3 reads CASRLLAGSSYNEQFF. The DNA for the CDR3 is TGTGCCAGCAGACTATTAGCGGGAAGCTCCTACAATGAGCAGTTCTTC.

The chain uses TRBV5-1 and TRBJ1-6, with 8 bases fitting TRBD1. CDR1 and CDR2 from the germline V gene are SGHRS and YFSETQ. CDR3 size: 14 residues. The J segment lost 8 bases and the V segment lost 4 bases, leaving 5 bases of the junction unmatched. The CDR3 sequence: CASSTGQGHSPLHF. CDR3 coding DNA: TGCGCCAGCAGCACCGGACAGGGCCATTCACCCCTCCACTTT.

This sequence joins TRBV6-1 and TRBJ2-1; 11 bases fit TRBD2. The CDR3 covers 15 residues. The J segment lost 7 bases and the V segment lost 6 bases, leaving 8 bases of the junction unmatched. Germline V CDR1 and CDR2: MNHNS, SASEGT. In DNA form, the CDR3 reads TGTGCCAGCAGATGGAGAACTAGCGGGGGAAATGAGCAGTTCTTC. It yields the protein CASRWRTSGGNEQFF.

This clonotype was recorded a few times. CDR3 amino acids: CASTIDRANQPQHF. The CDR3 nucleotides read TGTGCCAGCACCATAGACAGGGCTAATCAGCCCCAGCATTTT. The chain carries TRBV28 and TRBJ1-5; 7 positions match TRBD1. The CDR3 runs 14 residues. CDR1 MDHEN and CDR2 SYDVKM come from the germline V gene. V was pared by 7 bases and J by 4 bases, with 7 bases of the junction left unmatched.

This clonotype has just a few counts. The rearrangement uses TRBV20-1 and TRBJ2-7, with D perhaps matching TRBD2 (5 bases). The end of the DNA is better explained by TRBJ2-4, so the J call may be wrong. Germline V gives CDR1 DFQATT, CDR2 SNEGSKA (reference sequence). The CDR3 consists of 15 residues. CDR3 amino acids: CSASSPRGTKNIQYF. The CDR3 region has the DNA TGCAGTGCTAGTTCCCCCCGAGGGACCAAAAACATTCAGTACTTC.

J is TRBJ1-2 and V is TRBV30, with D unresolved. From germline, CDR1 is GTSNPN and CDR2 SVGIG (reference sequence). CDR3 length: 13 amino acids. Trimming took 0 bases from V and 0 from J, leaving 5 bases between them. CDR3 nucleotide sequence: TGTGCCTGGAGTGTACACACTAACTATGGCTACACCTTC. This encodes CAWSVHTNYGYTF.

The rearrangement joins TRBV11-1 to TRBJ2-7, with 11 positions matching TRBD1. The CDR3 spans 15 residues. Germline V gene sequence: CDR1 SGHAT, CDR2 FQDESV (reference sequence). With 3 bases clipped from V and 4 bases from J, the junction kept 5 bases outside the gene matches. The CDR3 coding sequence is TGTGCCAGCAGCTTCTTCCGGGACAGGGGGTACGAGCAGTACTTC. The encoded protein is CASSFFRDRGYEQYF.

The chain is built from TRBV24-1 and TRBJ2-5, with TRBD1 matching over 10 bases. Germline-derived CDR1 and CDR2 are KGHDR and SFDVKD. J was trimmed by 4 bases and V by 4 bases; bases with no gene match: 2. CDR3 length: 14 residues. The CDR3 DNA reads as TGTGCCACCAGTGACCGGGACAGGGGAGAGACCCAGTACTTC. It codes for CATSDRDRGETQYF.

Of note for this clonotype: A much larger clone sits a single nucleotide away, making a read error possible. The J gene is TRBJ2-2, the V gene TRBV5-8; no reliable D call. Trimming removed 2 bases from V and 4 bases from J, with 6 bases in between. The CDR3 has 13 residues. Per germline, CDR1 SGHTS and CDR2 YDEGEE. CDR3: CASSFASTGELFF. Here the CDR3 DNA reads TGTGCCAGCAGCTTTGCTAGCACCGGGGAGCTGTTTTTT.

The J gene is TRBJ1-6, the V gene TRBV20-1; 9 positions match TRBD1. CDR1 is DFQATT, CDR2 SNEGSKA, per germline (reference sequence). V trimming: 2 bases; J trimming: 6 bases; junction bases outside the gene matches: 5. The CDR3 covers 15 residues. CDR3 sequence (DNA): TGCAGTGCTAGATTCCCGGGACAGGGTAATTCACCCCTCCACTTT. It translates to CSARFPGQGNSPLHF.

V is TRBV20-1 and J is TRBJ2-1, with D possibly TRBD2 on 5 matching bases. The end of the DNA fits TRBJ2-7 better, so the J call may be wrong. Per germline, CDR1 DFQATT and CDR2 SNEGSKA (reference sequence). This CDR3 has 15 residues. CDR3 in amino acids: CSARDAASSYNEQYF. The CDR3 bases are TGCAGTGCTAGAGATGCGGCTAGCTCCTACAATGAGCAGTACTTC.

This clonotype has a count of ten or more. The chain recombines TRBV10-3 with TRBJ2-7; D perhaps matches TRBD1 (6 bases). V shed 0 bases and J shed 3 bases, with 9 bases lying between them. CDR1 and CDR2 (germline): ENHRY, SYGVKD. The length of the CDR3 is 14 residues. The CDR3 reads CAISESGQNYEQYF. CDR3 nucleotide sequence: TGTGCCATCAGTGAGTCGGGACAAAACTACGAGCAGTACTTC.

This clonotype has just a few counts. The chain recombines TRBV3-1 with TRBJ2-1; 7 nucleotides match TRBD2. V lost 0 bases and J lost 8; bases outside the gene matches: 13. CDR3 length equals 17 residues. CDR1 and CDR2 from the germline V gene are LGHDT and YNNKEL (reference sequence). CDR3 residues: CASSQERAREPTDEQFF. The CDR3 DNA sequence: TGTGCCAGCAGCCAAGAACGGGCGCGGGAGCCAACTGATGAGCAGTTCTTC.

This clonotype was counted only a few times. The genes are TRBV11-2 and TRBJ1-1; D is unresolved. There are 14 residues in the CDR3. Germline V lookup: CDR1 SGHAT, CDR2 FQNNGV. V was trimmed by 6 bases and J by 5 bases, leaving 16 bases between them. CDR3 nucleotides: TGTGCCAGCAGTCCAACAGCCCAATTTACTGAAGCTTTCTTT. This gives the protein CASSPTAQFTEAFF.

In its sample, this clonotype was seen a few times. The chain combines TRBV9 with TRBJ2-3; 7 nucleotides agree with TRBD1. The CDR3 covers 14 residues. Trimming cost V 4 bases and J 6 bases; bases outside gene matches: 8. The V gene's germline CDR1 is SGDLS and CDR2 YYNGEE. The CDR3 nucleotides read TGTGCCAGCAGCCCGGGACAGTCCCACGATACGCAGTATTTT. It yields the protein CASSPGQSHDTQYF.

A few counts support this clonotype. This sequence joins TRBV15 and TRBJ2-6; maybe TRBD1 (5 bases). The CDR3 has 14 amino acids. V lost 4 bases and J 4 bases, leaving 8 bases between the germline ends. Germline values: CDR1 LNHNV, CDR2 YYDKDF (reference sequence). CDR3 sequence reads: CATSNGAGANVLTF. CDR3 DNA sequence: TGTGCCACCAGCAATGGGGCAGGGGCCAACGTCCTGACTTTC.